Shown below are 10 T cell receptor beta chains from a single sample sequenced in a study of cytomegalovirus exposure and HLA in healthy donors. The PCR employed 60 Vbeta primers together with 13 Jbeta primers. TCRdb's copy holds only in-frame clones and misses some; the assay was immunoSEQ multiplex PCR. The data show under 200,000 clones, 80% to 85% seen once. Sequencing was done on a sample of PBMCs. These TCRs come from a human donor in good health.

This rearrangement joins TRBV7-9 to TRBJ1-1; TRBD1 matches 9 bases. J lost 1 base, V lost 5 bases, and 5 bases had no gene match. The CDR3 length is 15 residues. Germline values: CDR1 SEHNR, CDR2 FQNEAQ (reference sequence). CDR3 protein: CASSETTGGNTEAFF. CDR3 sequence (DNA): TGTGCCAGCAGCGAAACGACAGGGGGGAACACTGAAGCTTTCTTT.

The chain links TRBV11-2 to TRBJ2-2; TRBD1 matches at 7 bases. V trimming: 5 bases; J trimming: 3 bases; junction bases outside the gene matches: 6. The CDR3 sequence is 15 residues long. From germline, CDR1 is SGHAT and CDR2 FQNNGV. CDR3 loop: CASSTGTAYTGELFF. The CDR3 bases are TGTGCCAGCAGCACCGGGACAGCATACACCGGGGAGCTGTTTTTT.

This chain uses TRBV11-2 with TRBJ2-3; 8 positions match TRBD2. Trimming at V came to 4 bases and at J to 4 bases, leaving 16 bases not matched to a gene. In germline, CDR1 is SGHAT, CDR2 FQNNGV. The CDR3 totals 18 residues. CDR3 nucleotide sequence: TGTGCCAGCAGCTGGAGAGGCGGGGGGCCTCCCAGGGCAGATACGCAGTATTTT. It yields the protein CASSWRGGGPPRADTQYF.

The rearrangement joins TRBV6-4 to TRBJ2-3, with 9 bases lining up with TRBD2. Losses at the gene ends were 6 bases for V and 6 bases for J; bases not matched to a gene: 13. Germline assignment: CDR1 MRHNA and CDR2 SNTAGT. The length of the CDR3 is 16 residues. CDR3: CASRPTGGGGADTQYF. CDR3 DNA: TGTGCCAGCAGGCCAACCGGGGGCGGGGGGGCGGATACGCAGTATTTT.

The chain couples TRBV27 to TRBJ2-2; D ambiguous. Trimming took off 1 base at V and 7 bases at J, with 10 bases between the two ends. This CDR3 is built from 14 residues. CDR1 is MNHEY, CDR2 SMNVEV, per germline (reference sequence). The CDR3 DNA reads TGTGCCAGCAGTTTATTGGGCTCAGGCGGGGAGCTGTTTTTT. Amino acids: CASSLLGSGGELFF.

J is TRBJ2-1 and V is TRBV9, with 11 positions matching TRBD1. CDR1 is SGDLS, CDR2 YYNGEE, per germline. V gave up 4 bases and J gave up 10 bases; unmatched junction bases: 7. The CDR3 is made up of 14 amino acids. The CDR3 here is CASSIWTGGGEQFF. CDR3 in DNA: TGTGCCAGCAGCATTTGGACAGGGGGCGGAGAGCAGTTCTTC.

The V gene is TRBV12-2, the J gene TRBJ2-3; TRBD2 was called by the table and not checked on the DNA. TRBV12-2 is termed a pseudogene. The CDR3 is 13 residues long. The CDR3 loop reads CASRLVTVDTQYF. The CDR3 nucleotides read TGTGCAAGTCGCTTAGTAACTGTTGATACGCAGTATTTT.

The V call is TRBV5-6, the J call TRBJ1-2; 9 nucleotides match TRBD1. CDR3 length: 13 amino acids. The germline V gene has CDR1 SGHDT and CDR2 YYEEEE. Trimming cost V 4 bases and J 6 bases; bases outside gene matches: 4. The CDR3 sequence: CASSLGQGNGYTF. For the CDR3, the DNA is TGTGCCAGCAGCCTGGGACAGGGTAATGGCTACACCTTC.

The rearrangement joins TRBV4-2 to TRBJ1-2; the D is unclear. CDR3 length: 14 residues. The germline gives CDR1 LGHNA, CDR2 YNFKEQ. V was cut by 1 base and J by 4 bases, with 10 bases left in between. The CDR3 coding sequence is TGTGCCAGCAGCCAAGGGGAGGGAGGCTATGGCTACACCTTC. Its translation is CASSQGEGGYGYTF.

The chain carries TRBV6-5 and TRBJ1-2; D is unresolved. This CDR3 comprises 13 residues. Trimming stripped 7 bases from V and 0 bases from J, with 9 bases between. CDR1 and CDR2 (germline): MNHEY, SVGAGI. CDR3 region: CASKKETNYGYTF. CDR3 nucleotides: TGTGCCAGCAAGAAAGAGACTAACTATGGCTACACCTTC.